This TCR beta chain was profiled in a study of blood T cell repertoires in COVID-19. On the study more broadly: In each case, the material was cDNA or gDNA derived from T cells, B-cell-depleted T cells, or PBMCs.

This clone appeared once. Recovery meant two consecutive negative NP/OP PCR tests, professional clearance, or resolved symptoms. Source study methods: The assay estimated nucleated cells by amplifying reference gene primers. Clones were read by immunoSEQ multiplex PCR, and TCRdb kept only the in-frame ones, dropping some. V and J calls and clone size come straight from that table; D and trimming were deduced from the DNA. The sample lists around 480,000 clones; around 90% were seen once. This CDR3 comprises 14 residues. Trimming stripped 4 bases from V and 4 bases from J, with 13 bases between. Germline lookup yields CDR1 LGHDT and CDR2 YNNKEL (reference sequence).

The receptor comes from a woman in her late teens or twenties who had recovered from COVID-19. The chain joins TRBV3-1 (or the pseudogene TRBV3-2) to TRBJ1-1, with D possibly being TRBD1 (6 bases). The source material was PBMCs or T cells enriched from blood (not recorded which). The CDR3 spells CASSRSQGSTEAFF. The CDR3 DNA reads TGTGCCAGCAGCCGCTCGCAGGGGAGCACTGAAGCTTTCTTT.